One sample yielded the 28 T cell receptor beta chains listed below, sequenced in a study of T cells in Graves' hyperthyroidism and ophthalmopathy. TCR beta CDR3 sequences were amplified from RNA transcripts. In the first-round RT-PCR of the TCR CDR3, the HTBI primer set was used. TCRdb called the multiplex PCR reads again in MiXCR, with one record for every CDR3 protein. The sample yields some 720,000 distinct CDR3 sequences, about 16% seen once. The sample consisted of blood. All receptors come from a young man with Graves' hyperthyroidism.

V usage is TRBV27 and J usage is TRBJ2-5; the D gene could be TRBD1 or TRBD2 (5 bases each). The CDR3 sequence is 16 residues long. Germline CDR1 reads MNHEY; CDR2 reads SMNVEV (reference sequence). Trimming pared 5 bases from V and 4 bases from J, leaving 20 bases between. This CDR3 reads CASSLRGALGPETQYF. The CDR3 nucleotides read TGTGCCAGCAGTCTCCGGGGCGCCCTGGGGCCAGAGACCCAGTACTTC.

The CDR3 coding sequence is TGTGCCAGCAGCCTCCTAACCCACTCCTACGAGCAGTACTTC. Residues: CASSLLTHSYEQYF. This chain joins TRBV3-1 and TRBJ2-7; D is uncertain. Germline CDR1 reads LGHDT; CDR2 reads YNNKEL (reference sequence). The CDR3 loop spans 14 amino acids. Deletions cut 4 bases from V and 0 bases from J, with 10 bases between.

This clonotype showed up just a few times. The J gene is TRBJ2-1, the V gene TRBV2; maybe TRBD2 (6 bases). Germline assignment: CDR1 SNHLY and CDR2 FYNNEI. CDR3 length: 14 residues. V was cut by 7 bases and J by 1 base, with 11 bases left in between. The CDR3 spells CASNTGGSYNEQFF. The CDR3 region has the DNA TGTGCCAGCAATACTGGAGGGTCCTACAATGAGCAGTTCTTC.

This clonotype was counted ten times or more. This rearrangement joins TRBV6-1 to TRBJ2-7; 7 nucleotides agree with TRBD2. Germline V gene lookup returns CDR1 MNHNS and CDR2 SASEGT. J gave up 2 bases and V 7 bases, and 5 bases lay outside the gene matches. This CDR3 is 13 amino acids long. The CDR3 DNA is TGTGCCAGCAAGGAGCGGGGAACCTACGAGCAGTACTTC. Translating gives CASKERGTYEQYF.

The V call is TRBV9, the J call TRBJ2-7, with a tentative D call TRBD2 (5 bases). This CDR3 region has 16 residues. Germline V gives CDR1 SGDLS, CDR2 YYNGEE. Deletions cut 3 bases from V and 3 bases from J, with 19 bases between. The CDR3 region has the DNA TGTGCCAGCAGCGAGAGTGGGGATAGCGTGATCTACGAGCAGTACTTC. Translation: CASSESGDSVIYEQYF.

The CDR3 nucleotides are TGTGCCAGCAGCCAAGCCGGGACTAGCACCGACGAGCAGTACTTC. Translated: CASSQAGTSTDEQYF. The chain uses TRBV4-2 and TRBJ2-7; 9 nucleotides agree with TRBD2. Germline CDR1 is LGHNA and CDR2 is YNFKEQ. The CDR3 is 15 residues long. The V and J ends lost 1 base and 5 bases, in that order; junction bases with no gene match: 6.

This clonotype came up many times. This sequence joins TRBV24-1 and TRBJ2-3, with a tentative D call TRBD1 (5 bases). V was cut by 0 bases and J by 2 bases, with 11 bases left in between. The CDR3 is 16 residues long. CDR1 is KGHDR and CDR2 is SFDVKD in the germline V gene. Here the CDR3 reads CATSDLRADITDTQYF. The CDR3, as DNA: TGTGCCACCAGTGATTTGCGCGCGGACATCACAGATACGCAGTATTTT.

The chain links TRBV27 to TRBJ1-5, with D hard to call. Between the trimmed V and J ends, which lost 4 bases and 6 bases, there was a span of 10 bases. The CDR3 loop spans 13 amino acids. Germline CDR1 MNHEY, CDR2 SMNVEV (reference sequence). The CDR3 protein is CASSSTEGQPQHF. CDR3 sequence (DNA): TGTGCCAGCAGTTCGACGGAGGGTCAGCCCCAGCATTTT.

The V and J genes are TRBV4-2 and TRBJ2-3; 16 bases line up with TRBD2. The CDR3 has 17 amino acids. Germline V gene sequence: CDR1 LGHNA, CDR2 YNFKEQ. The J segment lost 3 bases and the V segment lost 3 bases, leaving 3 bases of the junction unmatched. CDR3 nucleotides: TGTGCCAGCAGCCAGGGACTAGCGGGAGGGCCGACAGATACGCAGTATTTT. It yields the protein CASSQGLAGGPTDTQYF.

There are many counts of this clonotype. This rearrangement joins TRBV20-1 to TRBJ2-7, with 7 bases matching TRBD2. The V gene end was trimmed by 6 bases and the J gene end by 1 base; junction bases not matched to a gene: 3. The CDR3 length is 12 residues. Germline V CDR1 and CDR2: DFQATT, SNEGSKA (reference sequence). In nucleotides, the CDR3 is TGCAGTGCGAAACTAGCGTCCTACGAGCAGTACTTC. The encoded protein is CSAKLASYEQYF.

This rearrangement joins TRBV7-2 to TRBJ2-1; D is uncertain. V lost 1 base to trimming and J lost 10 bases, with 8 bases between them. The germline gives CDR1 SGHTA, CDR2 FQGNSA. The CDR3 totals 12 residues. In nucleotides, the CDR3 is TGTGCCAGCAGCTTAGACGGACGAGAGCAGTTCTTC. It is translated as CASSLDGREQFF.

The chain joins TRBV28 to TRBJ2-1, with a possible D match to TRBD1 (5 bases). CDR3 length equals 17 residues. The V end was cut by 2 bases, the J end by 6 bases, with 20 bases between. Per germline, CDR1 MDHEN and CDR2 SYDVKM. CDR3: CASSLPLQGNLANEQFF. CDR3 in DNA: TGTGCCAGCAGTTTACCCCTCCAGGGTAACTTGGCCAATGAGCAGTTCTTC.

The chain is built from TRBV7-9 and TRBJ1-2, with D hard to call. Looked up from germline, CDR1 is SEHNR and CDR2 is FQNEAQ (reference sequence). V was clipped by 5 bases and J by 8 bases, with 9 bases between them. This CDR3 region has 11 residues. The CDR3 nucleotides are TGTGCCAGCAGCCCCCCTTCGGGCTACACCTTC. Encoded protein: CASSPPSGYTF.

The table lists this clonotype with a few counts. This CDR3 is CASSFGTLTDTQYF. In DNA, the CDR3 is TGTGCCAGCAGTTTCGGAACCCTCACAGATACGCAGTATTTT. V is TRBV6-1 and J is TRBJ2-3, with no clear D. The CDR3 is 14 residues long. V lost 5 bases, J lost 2 bases, and 11 bases lay in between. CDR1 and CDR2 (germline): MNHNS, SASEGT.

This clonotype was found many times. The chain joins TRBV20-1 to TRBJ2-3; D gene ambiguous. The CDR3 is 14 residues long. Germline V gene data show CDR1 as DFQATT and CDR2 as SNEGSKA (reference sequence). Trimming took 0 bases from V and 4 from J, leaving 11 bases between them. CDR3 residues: CSARDSTNADTQYF. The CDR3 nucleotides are TGCAGTGCTAGAGACAGTACAAATGCAGATACGCAGTATTTT.

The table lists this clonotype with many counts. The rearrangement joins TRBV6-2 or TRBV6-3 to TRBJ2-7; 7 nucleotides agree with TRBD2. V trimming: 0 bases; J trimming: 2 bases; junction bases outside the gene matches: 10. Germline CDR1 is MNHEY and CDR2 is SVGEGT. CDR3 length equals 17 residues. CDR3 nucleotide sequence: TGTGCCAGCAGTTACTCGGGACTACCCTCTTCGGCCTACGAGCAGTACTTC. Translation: CASSYSGLPSSAYEQYF.

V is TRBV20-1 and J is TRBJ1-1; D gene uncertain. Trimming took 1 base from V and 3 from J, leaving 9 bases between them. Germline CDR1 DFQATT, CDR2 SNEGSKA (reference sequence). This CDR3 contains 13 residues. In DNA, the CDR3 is TGCAGTGCTAGAGTAAATTTTGACACTGAAGCTTTCTTT. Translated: CSARVNFDTEAFF.

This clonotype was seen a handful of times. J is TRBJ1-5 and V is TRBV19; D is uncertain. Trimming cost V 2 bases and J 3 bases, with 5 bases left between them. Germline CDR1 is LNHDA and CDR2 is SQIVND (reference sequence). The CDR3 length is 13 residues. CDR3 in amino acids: CASSIRTNQPQHF. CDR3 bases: TGTGCCAGTAGTATACGGACCAATCAGCCCCAGCATTTT.

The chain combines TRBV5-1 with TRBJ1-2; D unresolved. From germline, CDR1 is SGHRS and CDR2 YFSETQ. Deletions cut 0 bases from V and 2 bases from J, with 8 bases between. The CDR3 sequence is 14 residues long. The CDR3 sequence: CASSLATSNYGYTF. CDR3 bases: TGCGCCAGCAGCTTGGCGACATCCAACTATGGCTACACCTTC.

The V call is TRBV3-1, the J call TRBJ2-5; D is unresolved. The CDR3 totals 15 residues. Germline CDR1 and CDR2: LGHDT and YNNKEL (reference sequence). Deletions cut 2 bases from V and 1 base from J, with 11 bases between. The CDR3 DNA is TGTGCCAGCAGCCAACAGAGCAGGAGCCAAGAGACCCAGTACTTC. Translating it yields CASSQQSRSQETQYF.

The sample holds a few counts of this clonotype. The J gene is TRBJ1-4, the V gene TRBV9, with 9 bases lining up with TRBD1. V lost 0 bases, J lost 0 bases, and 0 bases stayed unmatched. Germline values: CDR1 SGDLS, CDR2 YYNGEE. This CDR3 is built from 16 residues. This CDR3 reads CASSVGQGATNEKLFF. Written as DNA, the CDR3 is TGTGCCAGCAGCGTAGGACAGGGGGCAACTAATGAAAAACTGTTTTTT.

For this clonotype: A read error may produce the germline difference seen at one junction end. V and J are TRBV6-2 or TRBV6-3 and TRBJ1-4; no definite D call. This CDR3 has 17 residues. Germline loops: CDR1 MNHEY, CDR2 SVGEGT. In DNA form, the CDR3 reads TGTGCCAGCAGTTCATTCCGGACGGACCCGCCCGATGAAAGACTGTTTTTT. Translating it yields CASSSFRTDPPDERLFF.

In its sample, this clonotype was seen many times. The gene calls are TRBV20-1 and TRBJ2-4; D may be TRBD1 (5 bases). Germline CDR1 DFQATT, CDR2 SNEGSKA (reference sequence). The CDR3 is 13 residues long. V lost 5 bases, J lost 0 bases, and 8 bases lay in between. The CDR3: CSAHRRAKNIQYF. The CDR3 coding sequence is TGCAGTGCTCACAGGAGAGCCAAAAACATTCAGTACTTC.

CDR3 in DNA: TGTGCCAGTAGTATAGATTTGACGGGAGAAACAGATACGCAGTATTTT. This codes for CASSIDLTGETDTQYF. The rearrangement uses TRBV19 and TRBJ2-3, with D perhaps matching TRBD2 (6 bases). The CDR3 has 16 residues. Germline CDR1 reads LNHDA; CDR2 reads SQIVND (reference sequence). Trimming stripped 0 bases from V and 3 bases from J, with 13 bases between.

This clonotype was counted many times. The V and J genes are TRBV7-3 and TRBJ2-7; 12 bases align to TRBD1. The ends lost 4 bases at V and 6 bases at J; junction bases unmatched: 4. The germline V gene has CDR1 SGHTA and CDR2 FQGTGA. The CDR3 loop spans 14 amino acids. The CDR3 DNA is TGTGCCAGCAGCTCCGGGACAGGGGGCACCGAGCAGTACTTC. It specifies CASSSGTGGTEQYF.

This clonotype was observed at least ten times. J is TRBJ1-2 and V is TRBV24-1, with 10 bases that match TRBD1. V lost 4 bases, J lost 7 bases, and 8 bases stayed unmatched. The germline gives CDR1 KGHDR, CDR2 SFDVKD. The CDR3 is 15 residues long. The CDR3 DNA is TGTGCCACCAGTGAGGGGACAGGGGTAATAACTGGCTACACCTTC. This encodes CATSEGTGVITGYTF.

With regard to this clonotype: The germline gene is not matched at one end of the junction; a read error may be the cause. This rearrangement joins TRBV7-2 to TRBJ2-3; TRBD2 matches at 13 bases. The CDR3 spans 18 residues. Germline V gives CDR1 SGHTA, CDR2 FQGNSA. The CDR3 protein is CASSAWRLAGGTGDAQYF. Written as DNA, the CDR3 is TGTGCCAGCAGCGCCTGGAGACTAGCGGGAGGCACGGGAGATGCGCAGTATTTT.

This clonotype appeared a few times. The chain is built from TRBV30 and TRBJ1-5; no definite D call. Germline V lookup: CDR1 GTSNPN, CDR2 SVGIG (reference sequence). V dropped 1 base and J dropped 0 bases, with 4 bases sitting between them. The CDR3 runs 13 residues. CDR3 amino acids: CAWSADSNQPQHF. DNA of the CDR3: TGTGCCTGGAGTGCAGATAGCAATCAGCCCCAGCATTTT. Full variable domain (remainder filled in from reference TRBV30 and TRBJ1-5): SQTIHQWPATLVQPVGSPLSLECTVEGTSNPNLYWYRQAAGRGLQLLFYSVGIGQISSEVPQNLSASRPQDRQFILSSKKLLLSDSGFYLCAWSADSNQPQHFGDGTRLSIL.